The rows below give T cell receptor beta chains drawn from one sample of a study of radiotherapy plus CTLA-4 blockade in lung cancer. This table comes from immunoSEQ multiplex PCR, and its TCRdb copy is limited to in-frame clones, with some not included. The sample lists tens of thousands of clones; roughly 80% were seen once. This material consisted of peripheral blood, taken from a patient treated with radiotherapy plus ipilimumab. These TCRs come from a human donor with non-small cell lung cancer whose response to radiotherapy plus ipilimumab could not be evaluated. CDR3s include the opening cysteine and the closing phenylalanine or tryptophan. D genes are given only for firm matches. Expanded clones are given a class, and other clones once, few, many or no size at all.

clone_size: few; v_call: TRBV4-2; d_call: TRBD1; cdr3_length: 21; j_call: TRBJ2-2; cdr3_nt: TGTGCCAGCAGCCCCTCCCCCGGGACAGGGTTCCTGTTAATTAACACCGGGGAGCTGTTTTTT; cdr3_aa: CASSPSPGTGFLLINTGELFF
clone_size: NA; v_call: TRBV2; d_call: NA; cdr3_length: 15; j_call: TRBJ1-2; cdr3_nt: TGTGCCAGCAGTCCCACCCCACAGTTTAACTATGGCTACACCTTC; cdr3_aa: CASSPTPQFNYGYTF
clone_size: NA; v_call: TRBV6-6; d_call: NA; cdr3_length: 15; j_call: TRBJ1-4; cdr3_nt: TGTGCCAGCAGTGACGTCACATGGGACTATGAAAAACTGTTTTTT; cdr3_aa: CASSDVTWDYEKLFF
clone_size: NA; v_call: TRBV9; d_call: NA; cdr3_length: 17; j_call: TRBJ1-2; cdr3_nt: TGTGCCAGCAGCGACCACGTAGGGGGGGGGAGGGGGTATGGCTACACCTTC; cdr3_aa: CASSDHVGGGRGYGYTF
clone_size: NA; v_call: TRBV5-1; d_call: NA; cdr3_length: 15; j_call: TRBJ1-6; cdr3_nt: TGCGCCAGCAGCGAACAGGATTCCTATAATTCACCCCTCCACTTT; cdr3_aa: CASSEQDSYNSPLHF
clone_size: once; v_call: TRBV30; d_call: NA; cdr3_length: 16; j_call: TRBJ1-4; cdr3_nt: TGTGCCTGGAGTGTCCTCCGGCAGGGACTAAATGAAAAACTGTTTTTT; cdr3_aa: CAWSVLRQGLNEKLFF
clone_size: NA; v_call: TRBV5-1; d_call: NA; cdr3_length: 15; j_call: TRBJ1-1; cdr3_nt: TGCGCCAGCAGCTTGGCCGGGACAAAGAACACTGAAGCTTTCTTT; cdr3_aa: CASSLAGTKNTEAFF
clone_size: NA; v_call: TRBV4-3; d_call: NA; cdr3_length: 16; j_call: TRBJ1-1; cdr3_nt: TGCGCCAGCAGCCAAGAGGGGGGTTGGATGAACACTGAAGCTTTCTTT; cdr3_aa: CASSQEGGWMNTEAFF
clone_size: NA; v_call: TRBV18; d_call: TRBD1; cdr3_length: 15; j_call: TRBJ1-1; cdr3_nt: TGTGCCAGCTCACCACGGGACAGGGGAGGGACTGAAGCTTTCTTT; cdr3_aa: CASSPRDRGGTEAFF
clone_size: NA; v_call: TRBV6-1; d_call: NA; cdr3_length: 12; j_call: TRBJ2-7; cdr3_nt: TGTGCCAGCAGTTTAGATTCGTACGAGCAGTACTTC; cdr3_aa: CASSLDSYEQYF
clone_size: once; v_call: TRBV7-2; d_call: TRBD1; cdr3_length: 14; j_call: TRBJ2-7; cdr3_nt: TGTGCCAGCAGCAAGTCCGACAGGGGTTACGAGCAGTACTTC; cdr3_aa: CASSKSDRGYEQYF
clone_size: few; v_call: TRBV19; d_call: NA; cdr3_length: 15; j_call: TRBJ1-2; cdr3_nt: TGTGCCACCGCTCGGGGGGACGGGTTTAACTATGGCTACACCTTC; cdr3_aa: CATARGDGFNYGYTF
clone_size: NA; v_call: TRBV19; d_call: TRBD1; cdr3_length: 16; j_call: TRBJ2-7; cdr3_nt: TGTGCCAGTAGTATTCCGCCGGGACAGGGGCATTACGAGCAGTACTTC; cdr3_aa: CASSIPPGQGHYEQYF
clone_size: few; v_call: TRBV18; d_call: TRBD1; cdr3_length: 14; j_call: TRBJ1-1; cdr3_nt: TGTGCCAGCTCACCCAGGGGGCGTAGCACTGAAGCTTTCTTT; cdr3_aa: CASSPRGRSTEAFF
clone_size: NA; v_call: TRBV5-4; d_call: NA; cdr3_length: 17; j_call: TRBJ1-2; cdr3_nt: TGTGCCAGCAGCTTTTTCGTACCAAATTTAGCTAACTATGGCTACACCTTC; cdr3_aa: CASSFFVPNLANYGYTF
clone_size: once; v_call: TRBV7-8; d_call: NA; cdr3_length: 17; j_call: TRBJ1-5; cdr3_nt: TGTGCCAGCAGACGCTCCTTGGGCCCAAATATCAATCAGCCCCAGCATTTT; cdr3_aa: CASRRSLGPNINQPQHF